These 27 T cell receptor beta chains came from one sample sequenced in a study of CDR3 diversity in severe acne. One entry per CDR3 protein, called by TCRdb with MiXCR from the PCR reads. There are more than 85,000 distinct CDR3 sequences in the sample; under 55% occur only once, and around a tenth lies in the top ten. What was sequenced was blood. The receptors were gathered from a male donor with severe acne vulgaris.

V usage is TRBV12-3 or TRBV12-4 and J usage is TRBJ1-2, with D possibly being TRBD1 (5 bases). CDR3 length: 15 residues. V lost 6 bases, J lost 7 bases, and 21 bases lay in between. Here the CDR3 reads CASSPHRPGRLGYTF. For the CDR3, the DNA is TGTGCCAGCAGCCCCCATCGTCCAGGGCGTCTTGGCTACACCTTC.

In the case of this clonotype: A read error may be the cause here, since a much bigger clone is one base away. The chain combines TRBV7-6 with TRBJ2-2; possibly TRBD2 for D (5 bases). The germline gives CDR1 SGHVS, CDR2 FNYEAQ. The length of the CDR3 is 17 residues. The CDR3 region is CASSLVSGLRITGELSF. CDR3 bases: TGTGCCAGCAGCTTAGTGTCCGGACTGAGGATTACCGGGGAGCTGTCTTTT.

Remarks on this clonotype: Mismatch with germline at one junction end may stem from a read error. Here the CDR3 DNA reads TGCGCCAGCAGCCCTGAGGGGGATAGCTCCTACAATGAGCAGTTCTTC. This sequence encodes CASSPEGDSSYNEQFF. The chain couples TRBV9 to TRBJ2-1, with D possibly matching TRBD1 (6 bases). This CDR3 region has 16 residues. CDR1 and CDR2 (germline): SGDLS, YYNGEE.

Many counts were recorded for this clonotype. The CDR3 DNA is TGTGCCAGCAGTGGACTAGCGGATAATGAGCAGTTCTTC. It codes for CASSGLADNEQFF. The chain couples TRBV6-4 to TRBJ2-1, with 9 bases lining up with TRBD2. This CDR3 contains 13 residues. The V segment lost 4 bases and the J segment 7 bases; nucleotides outside the gene matches: 2. Germline-derived CDR1 and CDR2 are MRHNA and SNTAGT.

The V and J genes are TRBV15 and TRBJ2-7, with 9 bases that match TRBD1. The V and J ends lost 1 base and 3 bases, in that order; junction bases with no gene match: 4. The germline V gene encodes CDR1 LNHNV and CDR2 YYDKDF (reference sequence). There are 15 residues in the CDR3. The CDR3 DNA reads TGTGCCACCAGCAGAGTTTACAGGGGGCGCTACGAGCAGTACTTC. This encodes CATSRVYRGRYEQYF. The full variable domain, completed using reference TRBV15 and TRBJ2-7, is DAMVIQNPRYQVTQFGKPVTLSCSQTLNHNVMYWYQQKSSQAPKLLFHYYDKDFNNEADTPDNFQSRRPNTSFCFLDIRSPGLGDTAMYLCATSRVYRGRYEQYFGPGTRLTVT.

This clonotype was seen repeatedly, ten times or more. CDR3 coding DNA: TGTGCCAGCAGCTTAAACGAAGAGCGTGGCACAGATACGCAGTATTTT. Its translation: CASSLNEERGTDTQYF. The rearrangement links TRBV7-2 to TRBJ2-3; D is unclear. CDR3 length: 16 amino acids. Trimming removed 2 bases from V and 1 base from J, with 13 bases in between. Looked up from germline, CDR1 is SGHTA and CDR2 is FQGNSA. Complete variable domain (other parts from reference TRBV7-2 and TRBJ2-3): GAGVSQSPSNKVTEKGKDVELRCDPISGHTALYWYRQSLGQGLEFLIYFQGNSAPDKSGLPSDRFSAERTGGSVSTLTIQRTQQEDSAVYLCASSLNEERGTDTQYFGPGTRLTVL.

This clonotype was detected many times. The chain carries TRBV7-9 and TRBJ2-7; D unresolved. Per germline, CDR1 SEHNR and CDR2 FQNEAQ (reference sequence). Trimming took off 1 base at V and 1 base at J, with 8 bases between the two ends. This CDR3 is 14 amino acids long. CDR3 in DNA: TGTGCCAGCAGCTTAGTCGGCAGATCCTACGAGCAGTACGTC. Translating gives CASSLVGRSYEQYV.

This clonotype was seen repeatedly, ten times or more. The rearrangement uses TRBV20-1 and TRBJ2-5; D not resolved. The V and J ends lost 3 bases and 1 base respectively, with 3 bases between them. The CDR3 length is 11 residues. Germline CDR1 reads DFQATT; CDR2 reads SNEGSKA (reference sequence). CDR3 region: CSASRQETQYF. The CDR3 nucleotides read TGCAGTGCTAGCCGCCAAGAGACCCAGTACTTC.

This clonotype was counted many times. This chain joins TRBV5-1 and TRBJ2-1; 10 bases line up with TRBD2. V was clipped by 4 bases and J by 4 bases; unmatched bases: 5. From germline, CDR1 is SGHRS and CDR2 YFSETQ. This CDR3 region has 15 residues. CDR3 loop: CASSPGTSAYNEQFF. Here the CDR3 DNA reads TGCGCCAGCAGCCCCGGGACTAGCGCGTACAATGAGCAGTTCTTC.

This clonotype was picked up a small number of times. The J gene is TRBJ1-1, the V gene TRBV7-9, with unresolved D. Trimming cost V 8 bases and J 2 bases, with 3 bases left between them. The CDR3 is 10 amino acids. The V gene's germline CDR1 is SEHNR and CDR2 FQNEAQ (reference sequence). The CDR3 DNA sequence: TGTGCCAGCGCTAACACTGAAGCTTTCTTT. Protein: CASANTEAFF.

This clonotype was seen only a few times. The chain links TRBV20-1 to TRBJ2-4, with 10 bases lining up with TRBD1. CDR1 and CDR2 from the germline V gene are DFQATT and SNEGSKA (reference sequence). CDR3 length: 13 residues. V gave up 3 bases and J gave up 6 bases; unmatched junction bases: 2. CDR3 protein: CSASRDRGNIQYF. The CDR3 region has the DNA TGCAGTGCTAGCCGGGACAGGGGAAACATTCAGTACTTC.

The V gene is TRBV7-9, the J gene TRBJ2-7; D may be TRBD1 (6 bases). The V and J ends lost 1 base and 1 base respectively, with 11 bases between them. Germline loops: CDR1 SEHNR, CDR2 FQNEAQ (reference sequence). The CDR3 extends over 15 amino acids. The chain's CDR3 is CASSLVQDSSYEQYF. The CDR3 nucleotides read TGTGCCAGCAGCTTAGTCCAGGACAGTTCCTACGAGCAGTACTTC.

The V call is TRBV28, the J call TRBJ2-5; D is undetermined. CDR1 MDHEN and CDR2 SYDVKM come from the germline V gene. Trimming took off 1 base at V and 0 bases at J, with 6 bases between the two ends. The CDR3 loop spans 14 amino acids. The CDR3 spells CASSLYGYQETQYF. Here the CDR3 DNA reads TGTGCCAGCAGTTTATACGGGTACCAAGAGACCCAGTACTTC.

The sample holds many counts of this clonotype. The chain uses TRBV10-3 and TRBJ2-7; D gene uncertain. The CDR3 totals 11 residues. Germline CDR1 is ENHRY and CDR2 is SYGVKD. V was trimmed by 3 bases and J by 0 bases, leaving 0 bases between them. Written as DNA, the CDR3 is TGTGCCATCAGTGACTCCTACGAGCAGTACGTC. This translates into CAISDSYEQYV.

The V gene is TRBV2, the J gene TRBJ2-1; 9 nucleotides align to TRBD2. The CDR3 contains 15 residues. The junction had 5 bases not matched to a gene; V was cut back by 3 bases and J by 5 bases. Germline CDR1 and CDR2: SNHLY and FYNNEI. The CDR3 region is CASSDASGVNNEQFF. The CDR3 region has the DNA TGTGCCAGCAGTGATGCTAGCGGGGTAAACAATGAGCAGTTCTTC.

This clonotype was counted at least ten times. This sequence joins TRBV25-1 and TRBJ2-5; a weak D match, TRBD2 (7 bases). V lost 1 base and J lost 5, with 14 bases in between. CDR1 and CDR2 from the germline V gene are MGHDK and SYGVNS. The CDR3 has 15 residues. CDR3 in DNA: TGTGCCAGCAGTGAATGGGGGGGCGGAGGTGAGACCCAGTACTTC. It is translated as CASSEWGGGGETQYF.

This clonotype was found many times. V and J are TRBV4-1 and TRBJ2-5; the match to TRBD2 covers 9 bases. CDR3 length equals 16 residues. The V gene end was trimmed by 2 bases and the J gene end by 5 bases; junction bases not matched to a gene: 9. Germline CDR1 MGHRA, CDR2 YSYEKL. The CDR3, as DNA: TGCGCCAGCAGCCAATTTGTTAGCGGGAGCCGGGAGACCCAGTACTTC. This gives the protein CASSQFVSGSRETQYF.

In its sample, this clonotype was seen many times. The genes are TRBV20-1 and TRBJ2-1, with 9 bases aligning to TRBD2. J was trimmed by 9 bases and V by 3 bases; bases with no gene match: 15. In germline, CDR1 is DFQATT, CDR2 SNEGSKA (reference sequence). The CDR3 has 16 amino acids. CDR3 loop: CSASARGGALLFEQFF. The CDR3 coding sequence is TGCAGTGCTAGTGCCCGCGGGGGGGCCTTGTTGTTTGAGCAGTTCTTC.

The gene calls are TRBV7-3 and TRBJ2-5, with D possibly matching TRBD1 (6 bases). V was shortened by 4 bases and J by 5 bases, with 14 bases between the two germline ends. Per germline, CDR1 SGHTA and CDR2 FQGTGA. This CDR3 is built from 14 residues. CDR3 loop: CASSSLLQGETQYF. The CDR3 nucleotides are TGTGCCAGCAGCTCGCTTCTTCAGGGGGAGACCCAGTACTTC. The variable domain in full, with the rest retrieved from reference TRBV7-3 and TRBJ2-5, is GAGVSQTPSNKVTEKGKYVELRCDPISGHTALYWYRQSLGQGPEFLIYFQGTGAADDSGLPNDRFFAVRPEGSVSTLKIQRTERGDSAVYLCASSSLLQGETQYFGPGTRLLVL.

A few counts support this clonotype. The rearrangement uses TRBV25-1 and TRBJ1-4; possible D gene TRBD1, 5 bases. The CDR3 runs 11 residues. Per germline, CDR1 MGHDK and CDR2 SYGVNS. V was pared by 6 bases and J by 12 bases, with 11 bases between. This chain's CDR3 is CASRVGHQLFF. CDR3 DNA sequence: TGTGCCAGCAGGGTCGGACACCAACTGTTTTTT.

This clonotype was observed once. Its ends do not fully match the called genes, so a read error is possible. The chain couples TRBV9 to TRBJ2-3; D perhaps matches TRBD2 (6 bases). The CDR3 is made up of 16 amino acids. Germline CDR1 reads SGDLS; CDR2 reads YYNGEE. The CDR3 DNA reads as TGTGCCAGCGGAGAACTAGCTCAACCTGACACAGATACGCAGTGTTTT. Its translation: CASGELAQPDTDTQCF.

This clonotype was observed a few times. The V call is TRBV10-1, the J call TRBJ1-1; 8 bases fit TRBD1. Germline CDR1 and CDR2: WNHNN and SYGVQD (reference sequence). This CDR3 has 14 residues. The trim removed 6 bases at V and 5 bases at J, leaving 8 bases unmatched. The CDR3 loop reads CASRADRGATEAFF. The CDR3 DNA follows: TGCGCCAGCAGGGCTGACAGGGGAGCAACTGAAGCTTTCTTT.

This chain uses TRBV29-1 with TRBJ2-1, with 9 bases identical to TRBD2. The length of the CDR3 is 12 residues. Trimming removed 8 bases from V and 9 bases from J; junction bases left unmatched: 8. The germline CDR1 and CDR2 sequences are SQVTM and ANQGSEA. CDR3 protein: CSPPAGGTEQFF. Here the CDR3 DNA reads TGCAGCCCTCCAGCGGGAGGTACTGAGCAGTTCTTC.

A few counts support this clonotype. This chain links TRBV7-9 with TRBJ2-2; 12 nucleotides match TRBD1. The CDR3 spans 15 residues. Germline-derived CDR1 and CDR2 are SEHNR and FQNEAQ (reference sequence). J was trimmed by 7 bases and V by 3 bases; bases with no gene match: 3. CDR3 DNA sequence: TGTGCCAGCAGCTTCGGGACAGGGGGCAGCGGGGAGCTGTTTTTT. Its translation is CASSFGTGGSGELFF.

The CDR3 nucleotides are TGCGCCAGCCCCCGACGGACAGGACATTTTAGCAATCAGCCCCAGCATTTT. Encoded protein: CASPRRTGHFSNQPQHF. This sequence joins TRBV10-1 and TRBJ1-5, with TRBD1 matching 7 bases. The trim removed 8 bases at V and 0 bases at J, leaving 13 bases unmatched. Per germline, CDR1 WNHNN and CDR2 SYGVQD (reference sequence). The CDR3 is made up of 17 amino acids.

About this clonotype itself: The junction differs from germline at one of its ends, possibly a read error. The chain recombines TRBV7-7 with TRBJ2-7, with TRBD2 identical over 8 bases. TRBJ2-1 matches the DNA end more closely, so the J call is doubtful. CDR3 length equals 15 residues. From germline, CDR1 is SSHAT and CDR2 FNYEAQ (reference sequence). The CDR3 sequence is CASSLTSGPYNEQFF. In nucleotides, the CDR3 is TGTGCTAGCAGCCTAACTAGCGGACCTTACAATGAGCAGTTCTTC.

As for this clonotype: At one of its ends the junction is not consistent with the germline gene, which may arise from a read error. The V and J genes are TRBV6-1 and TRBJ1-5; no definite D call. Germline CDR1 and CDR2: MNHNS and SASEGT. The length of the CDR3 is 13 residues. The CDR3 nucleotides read TGTGCCATCAGTGAGTCTCGGGATCAGCCCCAGCATTTT. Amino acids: CAISESRDQPQHF.